The 25 T cell receptor beta chains below were found in one sample sequenced in a study of T cell repertoires in cytomegalovirus infection. Each CDR3 protein gets one entry after TCRdb re-called the reads with MiXCR. The table lists 250,000 or so distinct CDR3 sequences, about a sixth of them singletons, with over 40% in the top ten. Sequenced input: CD8+ T cells from PBMCs. These receptors all stem from a human donor in good health (CMV status not recorded). Some clones in this sample may be carry-over from other donors' samples.

This clonotype was seen a handful of times. CDR3 protein: CSCLGGSTDTQYF. In DNA, the CDR3 is TGCAGTTGTCTCGGGGGCAGCACAGATACGCAGTATTTT. The chain employs TRBV20-1 and TRBJ2-3, with D perhaps assigned TRBD1 or TRBD2 (6 bases each). The ends were cut back, 8 bases at V and 0 bases at J, with 12 bases in the middle. This CDR3 contains 13 residues. Germline assignment: CDR1 DFQATT and CDR2 SNEGSKA (reference sequence).

V gene TRBV29-1 combines with J gene TRBJ2-2; D uncertain. V lost 0 bases, J lost 6 bases, and 17 bases lay in between. CDR1 and CDR2 (germline): SQVTM, ANQGSEA. There are 16 residues in the CDR3. CDR3 sequence: CSVEDHSVTGAGELFF. DNA for the CDR3: TGCAGCGTTGAAGATCACTCTGTGACTGGGGCCGGGGAGCTGTTTTTT.

In this sample, this clonotype turned up a few times. The chain carries TRBV27 and TRBJ2-2, with 8 bases identical to TRBD2. Trimming removed 5 bases from V and 4 bases from J; junction bases left unmatched: 3. The CDR3 covers 14 residues. Germline V gene data show CDR1 as MNHEY and CDR2 as SMNVEV (reference sequence). CDR3: CASSTRGGTGELFF. CDR3 bases: TGTGCCAGCAGTACCCGGGGGGGCACCGGGGAGCTGTTTTTT.

The chain joins TRBV11-2 to TRBJ1-5, with a possible D match to TRBD1 (5 bases). CDR3 length equals 15 residues. Germline V gene data show CDR1 as SGHAT and CDR2 as FQNNGV. Trimming removed 1 base at V and 4 bases at J, with 11 bases between. CDR3 in amino acids: CASSLGDSPNQPQHF. CDR3 DNA: TGTGCCAGCAGCTTAGGGGACTCACCGAATCAGCCCCAGCATTTT.

This clonotype has at least ten counts. The V gene is TRBV7-9, the J gene TRBJ1-1; D may be TRBD1 (5 bases). This CDR3 comprises 16 residues. Per the germline V gene, CDR1 is SEHNR and CDR2 is FQNEAQ (reference sequence). The V and J ends lost 1 base and 1 base respectively, with 13 bases between them. The CDR3 loop is CASSLDPEGKNTEAFF. As DNA, the CDR3 is TGTGCCAGCAGCTTAGATCCAGAGGGGAAGAACACTGAAGCTTTCTTT.

Concerning this clonotype: Since a much larger clone is just one base distant, this may be a read error. The gene calls are TRBV25-1 and TRBJ2-1; 9 bases align to TRBD1. The germline V gene has CDR1 MGHDK and CDR2 SYGVNS. Germline trimming cut 0 bases from V and 6 bases from J; bases unmatched to any gene: 9. The CDR3 runs 17 residues. CDR3 in amino acids: CASSEYWRTGVSNEQFF. The DNA for the CDR3 is TGTGCCAGCAGTGAATATTGGAGGACAGGGGTTTCCAATGAGCAGTTCTTC.

This clonotype was detected only a few times. The rearrangement uses TRBV12-3 or TRBV12-4 and TRBJ2-2; the match to TRBD1 covers 7 bases. This CDR3 has 17 residues. V dropped 7 bases and J dropped 0; count of bases not matched to a gene: 11. The CDR3 region is CASIKVGQGANTGELFF. In nucleotides, the CDR3 is TGTGCCAGCATAAAAGTCGGGCAGGGGGCGAACACCGGGGAGCTGTTTTTT.

This clonotype was recorded at least ten times. In DNA form, the CDR3 reads TGTGCCAGCAGCTTAGATTGGACAGGACGGGAGACCCAGTACTTC. Translating gives CASSLDWTGRETQYF. V gene TRBV7-6 combines with J gene TRBJ2-5; TRBD1 matches at 7 bases. From germline, CDR1 is SGHVS and CDR2 FNYEAQ. The CDR3 has 15 residues. V lost 1 base to trimming and J lost 5 bases; unmatched junction nucleotides: 7.

The chain joins TRBV20-1 to TRBJ1-1; perhaps TRBD1 as D (5 bases). CDR1 and CDR2 (germline): DFQATT, SNEGSKA (reference sequence). The CDR3 loop spans 15 amino acids. V was cut by 0 bases and J by 3 bases, with 14 bases left in between. The CDR3 coding sequence is TGCAGTGCTAGAGAAGGGTGGGGGACGTACACTGAAGCTTTCTTT. It yields the protein CSAREGWGTYTEAFF.

The V call is TRBV7-9, the J call TRBJ1-4; possible D gene TRBD1, 5 bases. V dropped 5 bases and J dropped 8 bases, with 18 bases sitting between them. Germline assignment: CDR1 SEHNR and CDR2 FQNEAQ (reference sequence). The CDR3 extends over 15 amino acids. The CDR3 nucleotides read TGTGCCAGCAGCCCGAGGGGCTCCGGCAGAGAAAAACTGTTTTTT. Residues: CASSPRGSGREKLFF.

This clonotype was counted ten times or more. The rearrangement joins TRBV7-9 to TRBJ2-1, with 7 bases matching TRBD2. The germline CDR1 and CDR2 sequences are SEHNR and FQNEAQ (reference sequence). CDR3 length equals 14 residues. Trimming took 3 bases from V and 6 from J; bases not matched to a gene: 5. In DNA form, the CDR3 reads TGTGCCAGCAGCTTTCAAGCGGGGCGCAATGAGCAGTTCTTC. It yields the protein CASSFQAGRNEQFF.

V gene TRBV6-8 combines with J gene TRBJ2-7, with 10 bases lining up with TRBD1. Germline CDR1 is MNHGY and CDR2 is SAAAGT. There are 15 residues in the CDR3. Trimming removed 7 bases from V and 3 bases from J; junction bases left unmatched: 9. The CDR3 coding sequence is TGTGCCAGCACCCCGGGACAGGGGTTTCGCTACGAGCAGTACTTC. Protein product: CASTPGQGFRYEQYF.

The chain employs TRBV4-1 and TRBJ1-1; tentatively, D is TRBD1 (5 bases). V lost 3 bases and J 4 bases, leaving 12 bases between the germline ends. The CDR3 runs 14 residues. The germline V gene encodes CDR1 MGHRA and CDR2 YSYEKL. The chain's CDR3 is CASSHRRAATEAFF. CDR3 sequence (DNA): TGCGCCAGCAGCCACCGCAGGGCGGCCACTGAAGCTTTCTTT.

The chain uses TRBV7-9 and TRBJ1-1, with 10 positions matching TRBD1. The V gene end was trimmed by 5 bases and the J gene end by 1 base; junction bases not matched to a gene: 7. The CDR3 is 16 residues long. The germline CDR1 and CDR2 sequences are SEHNR and FQNEAQ (reference sequence). The CDR3 DNA reads as TGTGCCAGCAGCCCCCGACAGGGGGCCGGGAACACTGAAGCTTTCTTT. It yields the protein CASSPRQGAGNTEAFF.

This sequence joins TRBV15 and TRBJ1-2; weak D call: TRBD1 (6 bases). CDR1 and CDR2 (germline): LNHNV, YYDKDF (reference sequence). This CDR3 has 14 amino acids. Trimming left V 1 base short and J 2 bases short, with 8 bases between. CDR3 residues: CATSRAQGNYGYTF. Written as DNA, the CDR3 is TGTGCCACCAGCAGAGCCCAGGGGAACTATGGCTACACCTTC.

In its sample, this clonotype was seen a few times. This chain links TRBV4-1 with TRBJ2-2; 7 bases map to TRBD2. V trimming: 3 bases; J trimming: 3 bases; junction bases outside the gene matches: 1. The CDR3 covers 14 residues. CDR1 and CDR2 from the germline V gene are MGHRA and YSYEKL. The CDR3 nucleotides read TGCGCCAGCAGCCAGGGGAGGGACACCGGGGAGCTGTTTTTT. Its protein is CASSQGRDTGELFF.

The chain couples TRBV7-2 to TRBJ1-2; D remains ambiguous. The CDR3 spans 13 residues. Germline CDR1 and CDR2: SGHTA and FQGNSA. V gave up 1 base and J gave up 5 bases, with 8 bases separating them. Here the CDR3 reads CASSLGGFYGYTF. The CDR3 bases are TGTGCCAGCAGCTTAGGGGGATTTTATGGCTACACCTTC.

This chain joins TRBV7-9 and TRBJ2-1; 9 nucleotides line up with TRBD1. Germline V gene lookup returns CDR1 SEHNR and CDR2 FQNEAQ (reference sequence). The V and J ends lost 5 bases and 9 bases, in that order; junction bases with no gene match: 5. This CDR3 is built from 13 residues. The CDR3 DNA reads as TGTGCCAGCAGCAGCGGACAGGGGAGTGAGCAGTTCTTC. Translated, it gives CASSSGQGSEQFF.

This clonotype was seen many times. V and J are TRBV7-2 and TRBJ1-2; 10 nucleotides match TRBD1. V shed 3 bases and J 8 bases; nucleotides not matched to a gene: 6. The CDR3 spans 14 residues. Germline CDR1 and CDR2: SGHTA and FQGNSA. The CDR3 coding sequence is TGTGCCAGCAGCTTCCGTGGGACAGGGGACGGCTACACCTTC. Translated: CASSFRGTGDGYTF.

The gene calls are TRBV6-4 and TRBJ1-2; D unresolved. The CDR3 is 14 amino acids. CDR1 and CDR2 (germline): MRHNA, SNTAGT. Trimming removed 2 bases from V and 9 bases from J, with 16 bases in between. CDR3 DNA sequence: TGTGCCAGCAGTGACCCTGGGGATCCTTTAAGCTACACCTTC. Protein sequence: CASSDPGDPLSYTF.

The rearrangement links TRBV2 to TRBJ2-5; 15 nucleotides agree with TRBD2. The CDR3 contains 16 residues. The junction had 4 bases not matched to a gene; V was cut back by 6 bases and J by 2 bases. Germline assignment: CDR1 SNHLY and CDR2 FYNNEI. As DNA, the CDR3 is TGTGCCAGCAGCCCTGGGACTAGCGGGGGGCAAGAGACCCAGTACTTC. This encodes CASSPGTSGGQETQYF.

This clonotype showed up many times. The CDR3, as DNA: TGTGCCAGCAGCTTCCGGGACAGGGACACTGAAGCTTTCTTT. Its protein is CASSFRDRDTEAFF. The chain links TRBV7-9 to TRBJ1-1, with TRBD1 matching over 9 bases. From germline, CDR1 is SEHNR and CDR2 FQNEAQ (reference sequence). This CDR3 contains 14 residues. With V trimmed by 3 bases and J by 3 bases, 2 bases remained unmatched.

CDR3 protein: CSVTTGDFQPQHF. Here the CDR3 DNA reads TGCAGCGTGACCACAGGGGATTTTCAGCCCCAGCATTTT. V and J are TRBV29-1 and TRBJ1-5; 7 bases align to TRBD1. The CDR3 runs 13 residues. The ends lost 6 bases at V and 6 bases at J; junction bases unmatched: 8. Germline loops: CDR1 SQVTM, CDR2 ANQGSEA.

This clonotype was observed many times. The chain joins TRBV7-6 to TRBJ2-2, with 7 bases identical to TRBD1. Trimming at V came to 4 bases and at J to 7 bases, leaving 6 bases not matched to a gene. Germline CDR1 reads SGHVS; CDR2 reads FNYEAQ. CDR3 size: 14 residues. The CDR3 DNA reads TGTGCCAGCAGCTCAGGGGGTTACTACGGGGAGCTGTTTTTT. This sequence encodes CASSSGGYYGELFF. Full variable domain (remainder filled in from reference TRBV7-6 and TRBJ2-2): GAGVSQSPRYKVTKRGQDVALRCDPISGHVSLYWYRQALGQGPEFLTYFNYEAQQDKSGLPNDRFSAERPEGSISTLTIQRTEQRDSAMYRCASSSGGYYGELFFGEGSRLTVL.

The chain couples TRBV14 to TRBJ2-1, with 10 bases identical to TRBD1. CDR3 size: 17 residues. Unmatched junction bases numbered 7, after V lost 0 bases and J lost 5 bases. The germline gives CDR1 SGHDN, CDR2 FVKESK. The CDR3 loop is CASSQDFGQGVHNEQFF. DNA for the CDR3: TGTGCCAGCAGCCAAGATTTTGGACAGGGGGTCCACAATGAGCAGTTCTTC.